The 31 T cell receptor beta chains given below trace back to one sample, sequenced in a study of T cell responses to AZD1222 COVID-19 vaccine. Repertoires were generated with immunoSEQ multiplex PCR, while TCRdb's copy carries only in-frame clones and drops some. This sample has roughly 100,000 clones, with around 91% found just once. Sequences were derived from peripheral blood, sampled 28 days after the second AZD1222 dose. These receptors were taken from an adult who received the AZD1222 COVID-19 vaccine.

This rearrangement joins TRBV18 to TRBJ2-3; 10 positions match TRBD2. CDR3 length: 15 amino acids. Per germline, CDR1 KGHSH and CDR2 LQKENI. V was clipped by 5 bases and J by 0 bases; unmatched bases: 2. The CDR3 DNA is TGTGCCAGCTCAACTAGCGGGGTTAGCACAGATACGCAGTATTTT. Protein: CASSTSGVSTDTQYF.

This clone is categorized as medium-sized. CDR3: CASSGSRGVPLQETQYF. The CDR3 DNA reads TGTGCCAGCAGCGGGAGTAGGGGCGTCCCCCTCCAAGAGACCCAGTACTTC. V and J are TRBV9 and TRBJ2-5, with D tentatively TRBD1 (5 bases). Germline V lookup: CDR1 SGDLS, CDR2 YYNGEE. The ends were cut back, 3 bases at V and 1 base at J, with 19 bases in the middle. The length of the CDR3 is 17 residues.

The chain has TRBV4-3 and TRBJ2-7; D remains unclear. CDR1 is LGHNA, CDR2 YSLEER, per germline. The CDR3 loop spans 15 amino acids. Trimming took off 0 bases at V and 2 bases at J, with 11 bases between the two ends. CDR3 loop: CASSQDRAFAYEQYF. The CDR3, as DNA: TGCGCCAGCAGCCAAGATCGTGCCTTCGCCTACGAGCAGTACTTC.

The chain is built from TRBV4-3 and TRBJ1-2; D call uncertain. V was shortened by 0 bases and J by 3 bases, with 14 bases between the two germline ends. CDR1 is LGHNA, CDR2 YSLEER, per germline. The CDR3 sequence is 16 residues long. CDR3: CASSQESWSTDYGYTF. The CDR3 nucleotides read TGCGCCAGCAGCCAAGAAAGTTGGAGTACGGACTATGGCTACACCTTC.

This clone was seen only once. J is TRBJ2-1 and V is TRBV12-5, with a possible D match to TRBD2 (6 bases). The CDR3 is 13 residues long. Per the germline V gene, CDR1 is LGHNT and CDR2 is FRNRAP. The V and J ends lost 4 bases and 5 bases respectively, with 9 bases between them. The CDR3 DNA reads as TGTGCTAGTGGTTCCGGGGGTCACAATGAGCAGTTCTTC. It yields the protein CASGSGGHNEQFF. Complete variable domain (other parts from reference TRBV12-5 and TRBJ2-1): DARVTQTPRHKVTEMGQEVTMRCQPILGHNTVFWYRQTMMQGLELLAYFRNRAPLDDSGMPKDRFSAEMPDATLATLKIQPSEPRDSAVYFCASGSGGHNEQFFGPGTRLTVL.

J is TRBJ1-6 and V is TRBV11-2; D is unclear. Looked up from germline, CDR1 is SGHAT and CDR2 is FQNNGV. This CDR3 comprises 15 residues. V gave up 3 bases and J gave up 3 bases, with 9 bases separating them. The CDR3 here is CASSLSSDYNSPLHF. For the CDR3, the DNA is TGTGCCAGCAGCTTGTCGTCAGACTATAATTCACCCCTCCACTTT.

This clone was seen a few times. This chain uses TRBV7-9 with TRBJ2-3; D may be TRBD1 or TRBD2 (5 bases each). The V and J ends lost 9 bases and 6 bases respectively, with 16 bases between them. The CDR3 covers 13 residues. CDR1 SEHNR and CDR2 FQNEAQ come from the germline V gene (reference sequence). CDR3 loop: CASTRDPRDTQYF. DNA for the CDR3: TGTGCCAGTACCCGGGACCCTCGTGATACGCAGTATTTT.

The CDR3 sequence is CASSLTVTTGEAFF. CDR3 coding DNA: TGTGCCAGCAGCTTGACAGTGACAACGGGGGAAGCTTTCTTT. This chain uses TRBV5-4 with TRBJ1-1; D gene unclear. The CDR3 contains 14 residues. V dropped 1 base and J dropped 8 bases, with 15 bases sitting between them. CDR1 and CDR2 from the germline V gene are SGHNT and YYREEE (reference sequence). Using reference TRBV5-4 and TRBJ1-1 for the parts outside the CDR3, the full variable domain is ETGVTQSPTHLIKTRGQQVTLRCSSQSGHNTVSWYQQALGQGPQFIFQYYREEENGRGNFPPRFSGLQFPNYSSELNVNALELDDSALYLCASSLTVTTGEAFFGQGTRLTVV.

The chain is built from TRBV3-1 (or the pseudogene TRBV3-2) and TRBJ1-2; 8 bases align to TRBD1. The CDR3 spans 16 residues. The V gene's germline CDR1 is LGHDT and CDR2 YNNKEL (reference sequence). Germline trimming cut 1 base from V and 1 base from J; bases unmatched to any gene: 5. The CDR3 region has the DNA TGTGCCAGCAGCCAAGGCATCAGGGGGCGTAACTATGGCTACACCTTC. This translates into CASSQGIRGRNYGYTF.

The V call is TRBV19, the J call TRBJ2-7, with 9 nucleotides matching TRBD2. Germline CDR1 reads LNHDA; CDR2 reads SQIVND (reference sequence). Trimming cost V 5 bases and J 3 bases; bases outside gene matches: 8. The CDR3 is 15 amino acids. The DNA of the CDR3 is TGTGCCAGTAGTTCCCCGGGACTAGCCGACTACGAGCAGTACTTC. It yields the protein CASSSPGLADYEQYF.

The chain has TRBV2 and TRBJ1-4, with unresolved D. Germline-derived CDR1 and CDR2 are SNHLY and FYNNEI. The V and J ends lost 8 bases and 8 bases respectively, with 3 bases between them. The CDR3 is made up of 9 amino acids. The CDR3: CASGEKLFF. For the CDR3, the DNA is TGTGCCAGCGGGGAAAAACTGTTTTTT.

V and J are TRBV4-1 and TRBJ2-1, with 9 bases matching TRBD2. This CDR3 comprises 13 residues. In germline, CDR1 is MGHRA, CDR2 YSYEKL. Trimming at V came to 6 bases and at J to 8 bases, leaving 5 bases not matched to a gene. Here the CDR3 reads CASRLRGGDEQFF. CDR3 nucleotide sequence: TGCGCCAGCAGGTTGCGGGGGGGCGATGAGCAGTTCTTC.

This clone was counted only a few times. CDR3 DNA sequence: TGTGCCAGCAGTCCCGGGCCGAACACTGAAGCTTTCTTT. It translates to CASSPGPNTEAFF. The gene calls are TRBV27 and TRBJ1-1; no clear D. The V gene lost 5 bases and the J gene lost 1 base, with 8 bases spanning the gap. This CDR3 has 13 residues. The germline V gene encodes CDR1 MNHEY and CDR2 SMNVEV (reference sequence).

The genes are TRBV4-1 and TRBJ1-6, with D perhaps TRBD1 (6 bases). This CDR3 spans 15 amino acids. Trimming left V 0 bases short and J 7 bases short, with 10 bases between. Germline V gene lookup returns CDR1 MGHRA and CDR2 YSYEKL. CDR3 loop: CASSQERQGNSPLHF. CDR3 in DNA: TGCGCCAGCAGCCAAGAACGGCAGGGGAATTCACCCCTCCACTTT.

This clone was seen only once. V gene TRBV7-2 combines with J gene TRBJ2-7; 9 nucleotides line up with TRBD1. The CDR3 has 14 amino acids. With 2 bases clipped from V and 4 bases from J, the junction kept 3 bases outside the gene matches. Germline V gene data show CDR1 as SGHTA and CDR2 as FQGNSA. CDR3 nucleotide sequence: TGTGCCAGCAGCTTAACGGACAGGGGTTACGAGCAGTACTTC. This encodes CASSLTDRGYEQYF.

The rearrangement uses TRBV6-5 and TRBJ2-2; D remains unclear. This CDR3 has 12 amino acids. The V end was cut by 5 bases, the J end by 3 bases, with 4 bases between. Germline CDR1 MNHEY, CDR2 SVGAGI. The CDR3 DNA reads TGTGCCAGCAGTCGAGACACCGGGGAGCTGTTTTTT. As protein: CASSRDTGELFF.

The CDR3 protein is CATSRVNSGNTIYF. As DNA, the CDR3 is TGTGCCACCAGCAGAGTTAACTCTGGAAACACCATATATTTT. The chain employs TRBV15 and TRBJ1-3, with unresolved D. The germline V gene has CDR1 LNHNV and CDR2 YYDKDF (reference sequence). V was cut by 1 base and J by 0 bases, with 4 bases left in between. The CDR3 has 14 residues. Together with reference TRBV15 and TRBJ1-3, the CDR3 gives the full variable domain: DAMVIQNPRYQVTQFGKPVTLSCSQTLNHNVMYWYQQKSSQAPKLLFHYYDKDFNNEADTPDNFQSRRPNTSFCFLDIRSPGLGDTAMYLCATSRVNSGNTIYFGEGSWLTVV.

V usage is TRBV6-4 and J usage is TRBJ1-4; 8 bases are shared with TRBD1. The CDR3 is 13 residues long. Per germline, CDR1 MRHNA and CDR2 SNTAGT. Trimming cost V 6 bases and J 8 bases; bases outside gene matches: 5. CDR3 in amino acids: CASSPDRGEKLFF. The CDR3 nucleotides read TGTGCCAGCAGCCCCGACAGGGGAGAAAAACTGTTTTTT.

V and J are TRBV6-5 and TRBJ1-6, with a weak D call TRBD1 (5 bases). Trimming cost V 2 bases and J 8 bases, with 13 bases left between them. The V gene's germline CDR1 is MNHEY and CDR2 SVGAGI. The CDR3 covers 15 residues. The CDR3: CASSYGGAWDSPLHF. As DNA, the CDR3 is TGTGCCAGCAGTTACGGAGGGGCGTGGGATTCACCCCTCCACTTT.

The CDR3 loop is CASMAGQGIGKLFF. The CDR3 coding sequence is TGTGCCAGTATGGCCGGACAGGGAATAGGAAAACTGTTTTTT. The chain recombines TRBV19 with TRBJ1-4; 8 nucleotides match TRBD1. V was pared by 7 bases and J by 10 bases, with 11 bases of the junction left unmatched. Looked up from germline, CDR1 is LNHDA and CDR2 is SQIVND (reference sequence). The CDR3 contains 14 residues.

The chain carries TRBV6-6 and TRBJ1-2; D gene unclear. V gave up 11 bases and J gave up 8 bases, with 15 bases separating them. The germline V gene encodes CDR1 MNHNY and CDR2 SVGAGI (reference sequence). The CDR3 contains 11 residues. The CDR3 here is CAGLERGGYTF. In nucleotides, the CDR3 is TGTGCCGGACTCGAGCGCGGAGGCTACACCTTC.

The DNA for the CDR3 is TGCGCCAGCAGCCGGGATACAAAACCCCTCCACTTT. Its translation: CASSRDTKPLHF. This rearrangement joins TRBV4-1 to TRBJ1-6, with unresolved D. Between the trimmed V and J ends, which lost 4 bases and 12 bases, there was a span of 10 bases. Looked up from germline, CDR1 is MGHRA and CDR2 is YSYEKL. The CDR3 contains 12 residues.

The chain couples TRBV6-5 to TRBJ2-5; TRBD1 matches 8 bases. Trimming took 7 bases from V and 3 from J; bases not matched to a gene: 1. The germline CDR1 and CDR2 sequences are MNHEY and SVGAGI. The CDR3 extends over 12 amino acids. The CDR3 sequence: CASTTGEETQYF. In nucleotides, the CDR3 is TGTGCCAGCACGACAGGGGAAGAGACCCAGTACTTC.

The chain combines TRBV6-2 or TRBV6-3 with TRBJ1-5; D remains unclear. Trimming stripped 1 base from V and 3 bases from J, with 7 bases between. This CDR3 comprises 14 residues. Per the germline V gene, CDR1 is MNHEY and CDR2 is SVGEGT. CDR3 amino acids: CASSYLRDNQPQHF. For the CDR3, the DNA is TGTGCCAGCAGTTACTTAAGGGACAATCAGCCCCAGCATTTT.

The V gene is TRBV7-2, the J gene TRBJ2-7; the D is unclear. This CDR3 is built from 14 residues. Germline CDR1 SGHTA, CDR2 FQGNSA. V shed 3 bases and J shed 1 base, with 10 bases lying between them. The CDR3, as DNA: TGTGCCAGCAGCTTCGCGTCGACTTCCTACGAGCAGTACTTC. Amino acid sequence: CASSFASTSYEQYF.

The genes are TRBV5-1 and TRBJ2-7; 7 bases line up with TRBD2. Unmatched junction bases numbered 7, after V lost 1 base and J lost 0 bases. This CDR3 has 16 amino acids. In germline, CDR1 is SGHRS, CDR2 YFSETQ. DNA of the CDR3: TGCGCCAGCAGCTTGAGTAGGGGAGGGTACTCCTACGAGCAGTACTTC. This gives the protein CASSLSRGGYSYEQYF. Combining the CDR3 with reference TRBV5-1 and TRBJ2-7 gives the whole variable domain KAGVTQTPRYLIKTRGQQVTLSCSPISGHRSVSWYQQTPGQGLQFLFEYFSETQRNKGNFPGRFSGRQFSNSRSEMNVSTLELGDSALYLCASSLSRGGYSYEQYFGPGTRLTVT.

This clone was observed once. This chain uses TRBV5-1 with TRBJ2-7; 8 bases line up with TRBD1. This CDR3 comprises 15 residues. The ends lost 4 bases at V and 2 bases at J; junction bases unmatched: 8. Germline V gene sequence: CDR1 SGHRS, CDR2 YFSETQ. CDR3 in DNA: TGCGCCAGCAGCCCTACAGGGGGACCAGCCTACGAGCAGTACTTC. Translated, it gives CASSPTGGPAYEQYF.

J is TRBJ2-1 and V is TRBV6-5, with TRBD1 as a possible D gene (5 bases). The CDR3 consists of 12 residues. Trimming removed 6 bases from V and 9 bases from J, with 12 bases in between. Germline V CDR1 and CDR2: MNHEY, SVGAGI. The CDR3, as DNA: TGTGCCAGCAGGGGGCAGTCGGGTGAGCAGTTCTTC. Translating gives CASRGQSGEQFF.

The chain employs TRBV11-2 and TRBJ2-7; D remains ambiguous. Germline values: CDR1 SGHAT, CDR2 FQNNGV. V lost 7 bases and J 6 bases, leaving 7 bases between the germline ends. The CDR3 consists of 10 residues. The CDR3 coding sequence is TGTGCCAGCATGGGTCCCGAGCAGTACTTC. This encodes CASMGPEQYF.

This clone was recorded once. This chain connects TRBV30 to TRBJ2-3; D remains ambiguous. CDR1 is GTSNPN, CDR2 SVGIG, per germline (reference sequence). CDR3 size: 13 residues. Trimming removed 2 bases from V and 4 bases from J, with 10 bases in between. The CDR3 DNA sequence: TGTGCCTGGAGTTCCCCAGCCCCAGATACGCAGTATTTT. This encodes CAWSSPAPDTQYF.

The chain couples TRBV20-1 to TRBJ1-3; no clear D. Trimming removed 6 bases at V and 4 bases at J, with 7 bases between. The CDR3 is made up of 11 amino acids. Looked up from germline, CDR1 is DFQATT and CDR2 is SNEGSKA (reference sequence). CDR3 DNA: TGCAGTGCCATACAGGGAAACACCATATATTTT. Translation: CSAIQGNTIYF.